This TCR beta chain was retrieved from a study of cytomegalovirus exposure and HLA in healthy donors. The primer mix had 60 Vbeta and 13 Jbeta primers. Clones were sequenced by immunoSEQ multiplex PCR, and TCRdb holds only the in-frame ones, with some missing. The profile shows about 97,000 clones, 60% to 75% of them singletons. The V and J ends lost 0 bases and 8 bases respectively, with 12 bases between them. This CDR3 comprises 14 residues. The germline CDR1 and CDR2 sequences are SGHRS and YFSETQ. The chain uses TRBV5-1 and TRBJ2-4; D possibly corresponds to TRBD2 (5 bases). Sequencing was done on a sample of PBMCs. This clonotype was sampled from a man aged 50-60 years in good health and CMV-seronegative. CDR3 sequence: CASSLGQAGDIQYF. DNA for the CDR3: TGCGCCAGCAGCTTGGGGCAGGCCGGGGACATTCAGTACTTC.